These 28 T cell receptor beta chains originate from one sample sequenced in a study of CD8 T cells in Susac syndrome. The RNA input was 0.5 to 1 ug, and it was reverse transcribed with random hexamers. TCRdb re-derived calls from the immunoSEQ multiplex PCR reads in MiXCR, one entry per CDR3 protein. The data show 200,000 to 300,000 distinct CDR3 sequences, almost 97% seen once. Specimen: CD4+ T cells from PBMCs. These TCRs come from a human donor with Susac syndrome.

V gene TRBV12-3 or TRBV12-4 combines with J gene TRBJ2-7; 11 nucleotides match TRBD2. The V gene end was trimmed by 5 bases and the J gene end by 0 bases; junction bases not matched to a gene: 6. CDR3 length: 16 amino acids. The CDR3 bases are TGTGCCAGCAGTCATATAGCGGGAGGGAGCTCCTACGAGCAGTACTTC. This codes for CASSHIAGGSSYEQYF.

The V gene is TRBV9, the J gene TRBJ2-2; no clear D. V was pared by 3 bases and J by 0 bases, with 6 bases between. The germline V gene has CDR1 SGDLS and CDR2 YYNGEE. The CDR3 is made up of 14 amino acids. The CDR3 region is CASSAPANTGELFF. DNA of the CDR3: TGTGCCAGCAGCGCCCCAGCGAACACCGGGGAGCTGTTTTTT.

The chain uses TRBV7-9 and TRBJ2-1; unclear D gene. Looked up from germline, CDR1 is SEHNR and CDR2 is FQNEAQ (reference sequence). The CDR3 is 12 amino acids. Trimming took off 5 bases at V and 8 bases at J, with 10 bases between the two ends. The CDR3 spells CASSAVGYEQFF. The CDR3 coding sequence is TGTGCCAGCAGCGCGGTGGGCTATGAGCAGTTCTTC.

Comments on this clonotype: One end of the junction varies from germline; a read error may be responsible. V usage is TRBV25-1 and J usage is TRBJ1-5; no clear D gene. Germline V gene sequence: CDR1 MGHDK, CDR2 SYGVNS. This CDR3 spans 9 amino acids. CDR3 region: CATFTLGPF. DNA of the CDR3: TGTGCCACCTTTACACTCGGACCTTTT.

The chain couples TRBV29-1 to TRBJ2-1, with 7 bases aligning to TRBD1. The junction had 4 bases not matched to a gene; V was cut back by 1 base and J by 4 bases. Germline CDR1 SQVTM, CDR2 ANQGSEA. This CDR3 comprises 14 residues. In nucleotides, the CDR3 is TGCAGCGTTGAAGGAAGGGGGCAGTACAATGAGCAGTTCTTC. The encoded protein is CSVEGRGQYNEQFF.

In the case of this clonotype: A read error may account for a junction end that differs from germline. CDR3 sequence reads: CAIRRENSNQPQHF. CDR3 DNA: TGCGCCATCAGGCGAGAGAATAGCAATCAGCCCCAGCATTTT. V is TRBV10-3 and J is TRBJ1-5, with D unresolved. The CDR3 contains 14 residues. CDR1 and CDR2 (germline): ENHRY, SYGVKD.

The V and J genes are TRBV7-9 and TRBJ2-1; D gene ambiguous. Between the trimmed V and J ends, which lost 3 bases and 3 bases, there was a span of 12 bases. Germline CDR1 and CDR2: SEHNR and FQNEAQ (reference sequence). The CDR3 runs to 15 residues. The CDR3 loop reads CASSFSVGRYNEQFF. CDR3 DNA: TGTGCCAGCAGCTTCTCGGTTGGGCGCTACAATGAGCAGTTCTTC.

The chain uses TRBV13 and TRBJ1-2, with D possibly matching TRBD1 (6 bases). The CDR3 is 14 residues long. V was trimmed by 4 bases and J by 4 bases, leaving 13 bases between them. Germline V gives CDR1 PRHDT, CDR2 FYEKMQ (reference sequence). CDR3 sequence reads: CASSYTGNGYGYTF. CDR3 DNA sequence: TGTGCCAGCAGCTACACAGGGAATGGCTATGGCTACACCTTC.

The rearrangement links TRBV20-1 to TRBJ1-1, with D tentatively TRBD1 (6 bases). Germline lookup yields CDR1 DFQATT and CDR2 SNEGSKA (reference sequence). With 6 bases removed from V and 3 bases from J, the gap between germline ends came to 17 bases. CDR3 length equals 14 residues. In DNA, the CDR3 is TGCAGTGCCCGTAGGGGGGCGCGGGACACTGAAGCTTTCTTT. As protein: CSARRGARDTEAFF.

The rearrangement links TRBV20-1 to TRBJ2-3; 8 positions agree with TRBD2. Germline V gene data show CDR1 as DFQATT and CDR2 as SNEGSKA (reference sequence). The CDR3 contains 15 residues. The ends lost 6 bases at V and 6 bases at J; junction bases unmatched: 14. The CDR3 coding sequence is TGCAGTGCCCCCTTGGTTATGACGGGGGGGGATACGCAGTATTTT. Encoded protein: CSAPLVMTGGDTQYF.

This rearrangement joins TRBV29-1 to TRBJ2-7; D possibly corresponds to TRBD2 (7 bases). Germline V lookup: CDR1 SQVTM, CDR2 ANQGSEA. V dropped 4 bases and J dropped 3 bases, with 22 bases sitting between them. This CDR3 contains 16 residues. The CDR3 coding sequence is TGCAGCGTTGCAATTAGCCGGGGGGCGCCCGGCTACGAGCAGTACTTC. Translated, it gives CSVAISRGAPGYEQYF.

The CDR3 nucleotides are TGCGCCAGCAGCTTCGGGACTAGCGGGTTTCTAGAGACCCAGTACTTC. It specifies CASSFGTSGFLETQYF. This sequence joins TRBV5-1 and TRBJ2-5; 12 positions agree with TRBD2. This CDR3 is 16 amino acids long. Germline CDR1 reads SGHRS; CDR2 reads YFSETQ. Trimming took 2 bases from V and 4 from J; bases not matched to a gene: 6.

CDR3 coding DNA: TGCAGCGTCGGACAGGGGGGGTACGAGCAGTACTTC. This encodes CSVGQGGYEQYF. This sequence joins TRBV29-1 and TRBJ2-7; 10 bases map to TRBD1. The V gene's germline CDR1 is SQVTM and CDR2 ANQGSEA. Trimming at V came to 6 bases and at J to 4 bases, leaving 3 bases not matched to a gene. This CDR3 region has 12 residues.

V usage is TRBV6-5 and J usage is TRBJ1-2, with a possible D match to TRBD1 (6 bases). The germline V gene encodes CDR1 MNHEY and CDR2 SVGAGI. This CDR3 contains 14 residues. Trimming stripped 7 bases from V and 0 bases from J, with 12 bases between. The CDR3 loop reads CASTPNRANYGYTF. CDR3 coding DNA: TGTGCCAGCACCCCGAACAGGGCTAACTATGGCTACACCTTC.

In its sample, this clonotype was seen a few times. This chain joins TRBV3-1 and TRBJ2-1; D not certain. Trimming removed 0 bases from V and 7 bases from J, with 7 bases in between. CDR3 size: 13 residues. Germline V gene data show CDR1 as LGHDT and CDR2 as YNNKEL (reference sequence). The chain's CDR3 is CASSQDRRNEQFF. In nucleotides, the CDR3 is TGTGCCAGCAGCCAAGATCGGCGTAATGAGCAGTTCTTC.

This sequence joins TRBV15 and TRBJ2-3; D remains ambiguous. The CDR3 loop spans 11 amino acids. V gave up 2 bases and J gave up 7 bases, with 4 bases separating them. Germline assignment: CDR1 LNHNV and CDR2 YYDKDF (reference sequence). CDR3 DNA sequence: TGTGCCACCAGCAGAACCAATACGCAGTATTTT. It codes for CATSRTNTQYF.

This chain links TRBV4-1 with TRBJ2-7; 7 nucleotides align to TRBD1. This CDR3 contains 15 residues. The V gene end was trimmed by 2 bases and the J gene end by 3 bases; junction bases not matched to a gene: 7. Germline assignment: CDR1 MGHRA and CDR2 YSYEKL. The CDR3 DNA sequence: TGCGCCAGCAGCCAACCCGGGACAGCTGTCTACGAGCAGTACTTC. Protein product: CASSQPGTAVYEQYF.

The chain links TRBV29-1 to TRBJ1-5; D remains ambiguous. The CDR3 is 13 residues long. The V end was cut by 0 bases, the J end by 3 bases, with 6 bases between. Germline CDR1 is SQVTM and CDR2 is ANQGSEA. The CDR3 protein is CSVEDSYNQPQHF. The CDR3 DNA reads TGCAGCGTTGAAGACAGTTACAATCAGCCCCAGCATTTT.

V gene TRBV6-5 combines with J gene TRBJ2-3, with D uncertain. Trimming took off 4 bases at V and 6 bases at J, with 17 bases between the two ends. From germline, CDR1 is MNHEY and CDR2 SVGAGI. The CDR3 loop spans 15 amino acids. DNA of the CDR3: TGTGCCAGCAGTTCAGGACGCCCGGTGTCTGATACGCAGTATTTT. It encodes CASSSGRPVSDTQYF.

CDR3 nucleotide sequence: TGTGCTTTGAGCCCGGGACAGCCTTACGAGCAGTACTTC. Its protein is CALSPGQPYEQYF. The V and J genes are TRBV30 and TRBJ2-7; 7 bases match TRBD1. CDR3 size: 13 residues. The V gene's germline CDR1 is GTSNPN and CDR2 SVGIG (reference sequence).

This clonotype was seen just once. This chain links TRBV20-1 with TRBJ1-2; D gene ambiguous. Trimming left V 6 bases short and J 3 bases short, with 32 bases between. The CDR3 length is 19 residues. From germline, CDR1 is DFQATT and CDR2 SNEGSKA (reference sequence). The CDR3 reads CSAKRIVGMPRWTDYGYTF. CDR3 sequence (DNA): TGCAGTGCGAAAAGAATTGTGGGAATGCCTAGGTGGACGGACTATGGCTACACCTTC.

The chain has TRBV27 and TRBJ2-7; D possibly corresponds to TRBD1 (6 bases). CDR3 length: 14 amino acids. CDR1 is MNHEY and CDR2 is SMNVEV in the germline V gene (reference sequence). The ends were cut back, 5 bases at V and 0 bases at J, with 11 bases in the middle. CDR3 in amino acids: CASSAQGISYEQYF. For the CDR3, the DNA is TGTGCCAGCAGTGCGCAGGGGATCTCCTACGAGCAGTACTTC.

The V gene is TRBV29-1, the J gene TRBJ2-7, with D maybe TRBD2 (5 bases). The CDR3 has 13 residues. Germline values: CDR1 SQVTM, CDR2 ANQGSEA. The ends were cut back, 3 bases at V and 7 bases at J, with 16 bases in the middle. The CDR3, as DNA: TGCAGCGTTGACGGCGTTGAGGGAAGAGAGCAGTACTTC. This translates into CSVDGVEGREQYF.

V gene TRBV28 combines with J gene TRBJ1-2; the D is unclear. Germline CDR1 reads MDHEN; CDR2 reads SYDVKM. Trimming cost V 3 bases and J 8 bases, with 10 bases left between them. This CDR3 comprises 12 residues. This chain's CDR3 is CASSFQAPGYTF. For the CDR3, the DNA is TGTGCCAGCAGTTTCCAAGCCCCGGGCTACACCTTC.

The DNA of the CDR3 is TGTGCCAGCAGCCCCTCGGGACTAAAGGGTTTTCATGAGCAGTTCTTC. It specifies CASSPSGLKGFHEQFF. The chain has TRBV28 and TRBJ2-1; 7 bases agree with TRBD2. After removal of 6 bases from V and 8 bases from J, the junction contained 16 bases not matched to a gene. CDR3 length: 16 amino acids. Germline CDR1 and CDR2: MDHEN and SYDVKM.

J is TRBJ2-7 and V is TRBV20-1; 10 positions agree with TRBD1. The V gene's germline CDR1 is DFQATT and CDR2 SNEGSKA (reference sequence). The V gene end was trimmed by 0 bases and the J gene end by 12 bases; junction bases not matched to a gene: 11. This CDR3 region has 14 residues. The CDR3 region is CSAREGKDRGRWYF. The CDR3 DNA sequence: TGCAGTGCTAGAGAGGGGAAAGACAGGGGGCGGTGGTACTTC.

The rearrangement joins TRBV29-1 to TRBJ2-2; TRBD1 is a possible D gene (6 bases). This CDR3 has 15 residues. Per germline, CDR1 SQVTM and CDR2 ANQGSEA. The V gene lost 4 bases and the J gene lost 4 bases, with 16 bases spanning the gap. The CDR3 is CSVVSDRTGTGELFF. CDR3 bases: TGCAGCGTTGTGTCCGACAGGACGGGCACCGGGGAGCTGTTTTTT.

The V gene is TRBV5-4, the J gene TRBJ1-1; D unresolved. The CDR3 runs 11 residues. Trimming removed 1 base from V and 7 bases from J, with 5 bases in between. Germline CDR1 SGHNT, CDR2 YYREEE (reference sequence). In DNA form, the CDR3 reads TGTGCCAGCAGCTTGCCTGGTGAAGCTTTCTTT. Translated, it gives CASSLPGEAFF.